The 26 T cell receptor beta chains below were found in one sample sequenced in a study of spatial heterogeneity in lung cancer. These TCRs are of unknown antigen specificity. As for time point: sample taken at primary tumor resection. Study-wide results and caveats: Counts of expanded alpha and beta TCRs within tumors tracked the tumor nonsynonymous mutation count.

MiXCR was run by TCRdb on the 5' RACE reads, yielding one entry per CDR3 protein. The sample gives tens of thousands of distinct CDR3 sequences, approximately 15% of which show up once; about 31% is in the top ten. This specimen consisted of lung tumor tissue, obtained at surgery. Receptor source: a female donor with early-stage non-small cell lung cancer.

Of note for this clonotype: It may be a read error: a sequence one base away is much more abundant. CDR3 DNA sequence: TGCGCCAGCAGCCTCCTCCCGGCCAGGGGGAATGAGCAGTTCTTC. Encoded protein: CASSLLPARGNEQFF. The gene calls are TRBV4-1 and TRBJ2-1; 7 bases are shared with TRBD1. Per germline, CDR1 MGHRA and CDR2 YSYEKL. Trimming removed 4 bases from V and 7 bases from J; junction bases left unmatched: 10. The CDR3 loop spans 15 amino acids.

In this sample, this clonotype turned up many times. The CDR3 reads CSGGLRYNEQFF. CDR3 bases: TGCAGTGGGGGACTAAGATACAATGAGCAGTTCTTC. This sequence joins TRBV20-1 and TRBJ2-1, with TRBD2 matching over 7 bases. V lost 7 bases and J lost 4; bases outside the gene matches: 4. CDR1 and CDR2 from the germline V gene are DFQATT and SNEGSKA (reference sequence). The CDR3 runs to 12 residues.

This clonotype was recorded many times. This sequence joins TRBV27 and TRBJ2-7; tentatively, D is TRBD1 (5 bases). This CDR3 is 15 amino acids long. The germline V and J ends were trimmed by 3 bases and 5 bases, with 17 bases remaining between them. CDR1 MNHEY and CDR2 SMNVEV come from the germline V gene (reference sequence). DNA for the CDR3: TGTGCCAGCAGTTTTGTGGGGCAGGGTTTTGACGAGCAGTACTTC. Amino acids: CASSFVGQGFDEQYF.

This clonotype has more than one count but fewer than ten. The genes are TRBV20-1 and TRBJ2-2; D tentatively reads TRBD1 or TRBD2 (5 bases each). CDR3 size: 14 residues. Trimming removed 2 bases at V and 4 bases at J, with 11 bases between. CDR1 is DFQATT, CDR2 SNEGSKA, per germline (reference sequence). The CDR3 sequence: CSARRSGSTGELFF. The CDR3, as DNA: TGCAGTGCTAGACGTTCAGGGAGCACCGGGGAGCTGTTTTTT.

This clonotype was observed a few times. This rearrangement joins TRBV3-1 to TRBJ2-7; maybe TRBD2 (6 bases). Germline CDR1 is LGHDT and CDR2 is YNNKEL (reference sequence). The CDR3 loop spans 13 amino acids. V was pared by 4 bases and J by 2 bases, with 9 bases between. The CDR3 region has the DNA TGTGCCAGCAGCCGGGGCGGGACCTACGAGCAGTACTTC. Translated: CASSRGGTYEQYF.

This clonotype has at least ten counts. V is TRBV28 and J is TRBJ2-7, with D hard to call. The CDR3 covers 13 residues. Germline-derived CDR1 and CDR2 are MDHEN and SYDVKM. V was pared by 6 bases and J by 4 bases, with 13 bases between. This CDR3 is CASRKSGLYEQYF. In nucleotides, the CDR3 is TGTGCCAGCAGAAAATCCGGGCTTTACGAGCAGTACTTC.

This clonotype was seen only a few times. This rearrangement joins TRBV6-2 or TRBV6-3 to TRBJ2-7; 7 bases are a match to TRBD1. Unmatched junction bases numbered 6, after V lost 4 bases and J lost 3 bases. Germline lookup yields CDR1 MNHEY and CDR2 SVGEGT. CDR3 length equals 14 residues. The CDR3 sequence is CASSLGQPGYEQYF. CDR3 sequence (DNA): TGTGCCAGCAGTTTGGGACAGCCAGGCTACGAGCAGTACTTC.

The chain uses TRBV20-1 and TRBJ2-3, with 12 positions matching TRBD2. CDR3 length: 16 residues. Germline CDR1 DFQATT, CDR2 SNEGSKA (reference sequence). V shed 3 bases, J shed 3 bases, and the junction held 7 bases outside the gene matches. CDR3 loop: CSASPRTSGVTDTQYF. CDR3 bases: TGCAGTGCTAGCCCACGGACTAGCGGGGTTACAGATACGCAGTATTTT.

This clonotype was counted many times. V is TRBV5-1 and J is TRBJ2-7; 7 bases align to TRBD1. Germline loops: CDR1 SGHRS, CDR2 YFSETQ. CDR3 length: 14 amino acids. The V segment lost 4 bases and the J segment 3 bases; nucleotides outside the gene matches: 7. Here the CDR3 DNA reads TGCGCCAGCAGCCTTCAATACAGGGGCTACGAGCAGTACTTC. Amino acid sequence: CASSLQYRGYEQYF.

This clonotype is judged medium-sized (0.01 to 0.1%). The genes are TRBV7-2 and TRBJ2-4, with D perhaps matching TRBD1 or TRBD2 (5 bases each). Trimming cost V 4 bases and J 0 bases, with 13 bases left between them. This CDR3 region has 16 residues. CDR1 is SGHTA, CDR2 FQGNSA, per germline. The DNA of the CDR3 is TGTGCCAGCAGCTCCGACAGCGGTCTAGCCAAAAACATTCAGTACTTC. This sequence encodes CASSSDSGLAKNIQYF.

This clonotype was counted only a few times. The J gene is TRBJ2-3, the V gene TRBV11-2; tentative D call: TRBD1 (6 bases). The CDR3 is 16 amino acids. V lost 5 bases, J lost 1 base, and 16 bases lay in between. The germline CDR1 and CDR2 sequences are SGHAT and FQNNGV. CDR3 nucleotide sequence: TGTGCCAGCAGCCCAGGGGACGGAATGCGCACAGATACGCAGTATTTT. Its translation: CASSPGDGMRTDTQYF.

This clonotype has only a few counts. A junction end diverges from the germline sequence, so it may reflect a read error. This rearrangement joins TRBV20-1 to TRBJ2-7, with D possibly matching TRBD1 (6 bases). The CDR3 spans 15 residues. Per germline, CDR1 DFQATT and CDR2 SNEGSKA (reference sequence). The CDR3 region is CGAPNRDKATYEQYF. CDR3 bases: TGCGGTGCCCCAAACCGGGACAAGGCCACCTACGAGCAGTACTTC.

This sequence joins TRBV29-1 and TRBJ2-2, with 8 bases lining up with TRBD1. In germline, CDR1 is SQVTM, CDR2 ANQGSEA. The junction had 8 bases not matched to a gene; V was cut back by 7 bases and J by 10 bases. The CDR3 contains 12 residues. The CDR3, as DNA: TGCAGCGCGCGGACAGGGAAAGAGGAGCTGTTTTTT. Residues: CSARTGKEELFF.

This chain connects TRBV6-2 or TRBV6-3 to TRBJ2-7, with D perhaps given as TRBD1 or TRBD2 (6 bases each). This CDR3 contains 15 residues. CDR1 is MNHEY and CDR2 is SVGEGT in the germline V gene. V was cut by 4 bases and J by 7 bases, with 20 bases left in between. This chain's CDR3 is CASSSPRGLTREQYF. The DNA of the CDR3 is TGTGCCAGCAGTTCCCCCCGGGGGCTAACGCGGGAGCAGTACTTC.

A note on this clonotype: A much bigger clone sits one base away, suggesting this may be a read error. This chain connects TRBV20-1 to TRBJ2-1, with TRBD2 matching over 14 bases. The CDR3 contains 15 residues. Germline values: CDR1 DFQATT, CDR2 SNEGSKA (reference sequence). CDR3 residues: CRAKTGTSGSYEQFF. The DNA of the CDR3 is TGCAGAGCTAAAACCGGGACTAGCGGGAGTTATGAGCAGTTCTTC.

This sequence joins TRBV11-2 and TRBJ2-1, with D perhaps matching TRBD2 (5 bases). The CDR3 is made up of 14 amino acids. The germline gives CDR1 SGHAT, CDR2 FQNNGV. The germline V and J ends were trimmed by 5 bases and 9 bases, with 17 bases remaining between them. The DNA for the CDR3 is TGTGCCAGCAGCCCCCTGAAGGCTCGGGGTGAGCAGTTCTTC. It specifies CASSPLKARGEQFF.

Ten or more counts support this clonotype. The V and J genes are TRBV20-1 and TRBJ2-7, with 9 nucleotides matching TRBD2. The J segment lost 6 bases and the V segment lost 7 bases, leaving 7 bases of the junction unmatched. The CDR3 runs to 12 residues. CDR1 and CDR2 from the germline V gene are DFQATT and SNEGSKA (reference sequence). CDR3 nucleotides: TGCAGTGTAAAAGCGGGAGGTACCGAGCAGTACTTC. This sequence encodes CSVKAGGTEQYF.

V gene TRBV11-2 combines with J gene TRBJ2-7, with D perhaps TRBD1 (6 bases). This CDR3 is 14 amino acids long. The germline V and J ends were trimmed by 5 bases and 9 bases, with 20 bases remaining between them. Germline CDR1 SGHAT, CDR2 FQNNGV. The CDR3 nucleotides read TGTGCCAGCAGCCCCGGACAGACCCTACGTGGGCAGTACTTC. Translated, it gives CASSPGQTLRGQYF. The full variable domain, completed using reference TRBV11-2 and TRBJ2-7, is EAGVAQSPRYKIIEKRQSVAFWCNPISGHATLYWYQQILGQGPKLLIQFQNNGVVDDSQLPKDRFSAERLKGVDSTLKIQPAKLEDSAVYLCASSPGQTLRGQYFGPGTRLTVT.

The sample holds many counts of this clonotype. V gene TRBV9 combines with J gene TRBJ1-1; D is perhaps TRBD1 (6 bases). The CDR3 runs to 13 residues. Germline CDR1 is SGDLS and CDR2 is YYNGEE. Trimming stripped 2 bases from V and 1 base from J, with 6 bases between. DNA of the CDR3: TGTGCCAGCAGCGTGACAGGGAACACTGAAGCTTTCTTT. This sequence encodes CASSVTGNTEAFF.

The sample holds many counts of this clonotype. The CDR3 protein is CASRLSDRVGACIQYF. DNA of the CDR3: TGTGCAAGTCGCTTATCAGATCGTGTGGGGGCTTGCATTCAGTACTTC. V gene TRBV12-2 combines with J gene TRBJ2-4; no DNA check was done on the table's D call, TRBD1. TRBV12-2 is classified as a pseudogene. The CDR3 sequence is 16 residues long.

The chain links TRBV6-5 to TRBJ2-3, with 7 bases fitting TRBD1. The trim removed 8 bases at V and 3 bases at J, leaving 8 bases unmatched. The CDR3 sequence is 14 residues long. Per germline, CDR1 MNHEY and CDR2 SVGAGI. The CDR3 here is CASRYRGWTDTQYF. The CDR3 DNA sequence: TGTGCCAGCCGGTACAGGGGATGGACAGATACGCAGTATTTT.

This clonotype was found many times. V is TRBV29-1 and J is TRBJ2-1, with D maybe TRBD2 (6 bases). Trimming took off 4 bases at V and 3 bases at J, with 19 bases between the two ends. The length of the CDR3 is 16 residues. Germline V lookup: CDR1 SQVTM, CDR2 ANQGSEA. The CDR3 spells CSVVGDGGIDYNEQFF. Here the CDR3 DNA reads TGCAGCGTTGTGGGGGATGGCGGGATCGACTACAATGAGCAGTTCTTC.

This clonotype occurred a few times. The CDR3 sequence is CSAEDREEQYF. CDR3 in DNA: TGCAGTGCTGAGGACAGGGAGGAGCAGTATTTT. This rearrangement joins TRBV20-1 to TRBJ2-3; TRBD1 aligns across 8 bases. The CDR3 covers 11 residues. CDR1 and CDR2 from the germline V gene are DFQATT and SNEGSKA (reference sequence). The J segment lost 11 bases and the V segment lost 5 bases, leaving 6 bases of the junction unmatched.

There are a few counts of this clonotype. V usage is TRBV10-3 and J usage is TRBJ2-1, with a tentative D call TRBD1 (6 bases). The CDR3 loop spans 14 amino acids. With 9 bases removed from V and 2 bases from J, the gap between germline ends came to 14 bases. In germline, CDR1 is ENHRY, CDR2 SYGVKD. The chain's CDR3 is CAIQDSGPYNEQFF. CDR3 nucleotide sequence: TGTGCCATACAGGACAGTGGACCCTACAATGAGCAGTTCTTC.

In this sample, this clonotype turned up many times. The chain recombines TRBV12-3 or TRBV12-4 with TRBJ2-7; 9 bases match TRBD2. Unmatched junction bases numbered 6, after V lost 6 bases and J lost 0 bases. CDR3 size: 15 residues. This chain's CDR3 is CASSPGTSLSYEQYF. The DNA of the CDR3 is TGTGCCAGCAGCCCCGGGACTAGCCTCTCCTACGAGCAGTACTTC.

This clonotype was counted at least ten times. The chain has TRBV6-2 or TRBV6-3 and TRBJ2-7, with D possibly TRBD2 on 5 matching bases. The CDR3 is 14 residues long. Trimming removed 7 bases from V and 0 bases from J, with 13 bases in between. Germline CDR1 reads MNHEY; CDR2 reads SVGEGT. DNA of the CDR3: TGTGCCAGCACCGAGGACTGGAGCTCCTACGAGCAGTACTTC. Its translation is CASTEDWSSYEQYF.